The sequence of this TCR beta chain was determined in a study of cytomegalovirus exposure and HLA in healthy donors listed by TCRdb under 2017. Looking at the study overall: An earlier analysis of approximately 550 of the donors reported approximately 290 Gb of sequence data and roughly 100 million unique TCR beta sequences from 150 million to 200 million T cells. A separate validation cohort of roughly 120 different subjects was used in addition to the approximately 700-subject first cohort. An early release that covered several hundred HLA-typed donors contained around 300 gigabases of sequencing data and approximately 85 million unique TCR sequences. A later genetic analysis took genome-wide SNP genotypes for 398 of the 666 donors and used that subset as a discovery cohort. Using immunosequencing, the study profiled T cell repertoires from around 670 subjects and related those repertoires to cytomegalovirus serostatus. High-throughput TCR immunosequencing, statistical association of individual TCRs with disease status, and machine learning were combined to predict cytomegalovirus infection status. Of the roughly 400 genotyped donors, about 80% fell in the genetic ancestry cluster associated with self-reported Caucasian donors. All discovery cohort repertoires had been generated using a single sequencing platform. Both class I and class II loci were covered by HLA typing, at four-digit resolution. In a later analysis, previously published TCR beta repertoires from hundreds of donors were re-analyzed and high-resolution HLA genotyping was added so that TCR occurrence patterns could be studied. Four or five DR-DQ haplotypes were handled as single units for association and clustering because linkage in the cohort was strong. Among a few hundred genotyped donors of the cohort, an average of approximately 230,000 unique TCR beta nucleotide sequences were sequenced per donor, roughly a sixth of them non-productive. The study was designed to test whether signatures of past pathogen exposure could be identified by cataloging public T cell receptors. In an earlier analysis of 587 of the donors, high-throughput TCR beta sequencing was used to judge whether each TCR beta V gene segment behaved as functional or pseudogenic. The number of donors typed differed by locus, with roughly 629-640 for A, B, C, DRB1 and DQB1, around 500 for DQA1, 600 to 610 for DPA1, and over 400 for DPB1. The later analysis used no new phenotypic data to find candidate immune exposures, relying instead on TCR beta sequences and their occurrence across donors. Donor age, sex, ethnicity and CMV serostatus were compiled alongside the repertoire data.

The cohort consisted of 666 healthy bone marrow donors. At the time of sampling, all cohort members were nominally healthy, though unrecorded immune exposures were likely present. The donor tested CMV seropositive and was one of the 289 seropositive cohort members. A peripheral blood sample was provided by each donor, and peripheral blood mononuclear cells were used for TCR beta sequencing. Genomic DNA was extracted from the blood cell samples with the Qiagen DNeasy Blood Extraction Kit. Receptor amplification or capture employed the immunoSEQ multiplex PCR assay. For the multiplex PCR, a mixture combining 60 forward primers for TCR Vbeta segments and 13 reverse primers for TCR Jbeta segments was used. A multiplex PCR assay on genomic DNA amplified the CDR3 region of rearranged TCR beta genes. On the Illumina HiSeq System, the amplified TCR beta libraries were sequenced as 87-base-pair reads. Turning to the authors' computational methods: In a later analysis, some 80 million unique TCR beta chains were counted across the roughly 670 repertoires, and about 9.9 million of these chains were shared by at least two donors. Raw reads were error-corrected and collapsed into unique sequences with a nearest-neighbor algorithm that merged closely related sequences to remove PCR and sequencing errors. V, D and J gene segments were assigned by aligning CDR3 sequences to IMGT reference sequences. Each retained sequence needed at least a six-nucleotide match to both a V gene segment and a J gene segment. A rearrangement was called productive if the CDR3 had no stop codons and remained in frame with V and J, and every other rearrangement was called non-productive. Following IMGT convention, CDR3 was defined as the stretch from the second conserved V-encoded cysteine up to the conserved J-encoded phenylalanine. In an earlier analysis of approximately 590 of the donors, sequences lacking an unambiguous match to a single V gene segment were excluded. An earlier analysis of under 750 of the donors called V segments functional above 56.7% productive rearrangements and segregating when the between-donor standard deviation exceeded 5%. A statistical classification framework was built for diagnosing cytomegalovirus status from the catalog of TCR beta chain sequences. In a later analysis, TCR nucleotide sequences were compared against IMGT/GENE-DB human TR gene sequences so that V and J genes could be assigned. A later analysis assigned CDR3 sequences and most-parsimonious VDJ recombination scenarios with the TCRdist pipeline. A later analysis defined each TCR beta chain by its CDR3 amino acid sequence plus V-gene family, and excluded reads lacking a unique V-gene family. In a later analysis, around 600 highly shared, low-generation-probability nucleotide sequences were removed to address suspected cross-contamination and a sequencing artifact. In a later analysis, a clonal expansion index was calculated for each public chain from normalized within-repertoire ranks of inferred template counts. A later analysis computed generation probabilities with a VDJ recombination model fitted to out-of-frame rearrangements, and checked the results against IGoR. Hypergeometric tests were used in a later analysis to score TCR-TCR, TCR-HLA and TCR-CMV co-occurrence, with a repertoire-size bias correction applied to the TCR pairs. To estimate false discovery rates, a later analysis permuted the HLA or CMV assignments 20 times. In a later analysis, co-occurring TCRs were grouped with DBSCAN, and TCRdist sequence similarity was added when clustering was performed within HLA-allele-positive subsets. Repertoires with fewer than 30,000 or more than 120,000 public chains, plus five repertoires with anomalous nucleotide sharing, were excluded from co-occurrence clustering. What TCRdb holds here is the immuneACCESS table cut down to in-frame rearrangements. Part of the clones is not present; checked against another copy, under half of the missing clones reflect an unresolved V gene, and the others are unexplained. V, J and clone size are taken as reported in that table, and D and trimming were inferred from the DNA itself. The sample table holds approximately 160,000 clones, of which 55% to 80% were seen once. The ten largest make up around 4% of the sample.

What the authors observed across the whole study: Assigning TCR associations to individual alleles was difficult when HLA alleles, especially DR and DQ, strongly co-occurred. This cohort had only TCR beta chains sequenced, and the lack of alpha or paired-chain data limited which features could be detected. In vitro tests confirmed that a few of the cytomegalovirus-associated TCR beta chains recognize cytomegalovirus antigens. Across donors, most TCR sequences were observed very rarely, whereas some public TCRs were present in many individuals. A further reported finding was that TCR beta sequences accurately predicted the HLA-A and HLA-B alleles for most subjects in the first cohort. Because some donors lacked HLA typing at each locus, the association tests relied only on the typed subset. A later analysis found that most CMV-associated TCR beta chains appeared HLA-restricted, with HLA associations seemingly driven largely by CMV exposure. In a later analysis, HLA-associated TCR beta chains were found to be more clonally expanded and to have lower generation probabilities than equally common non-associated chains. A cluster of highly shared sequence variants was judged likely to represent a technical artifact of the sequencing pipeline. A later analysis found that TCR association rates varied across HLA loci, with DRB1 alleles showing the most associated TCRs and HLA-C alleles the fewest. Correlated functional status among segregating V segments might reflect linkage disequilibrium, but an unknown experimental factor could not be ruled out. Presence/absence analyses assumed roughly uniform sequencing depth across donors, an assumption that may not hold. At a false discovery rate of 0.05, a later analysis linked 16,951 TCR beta sequences to specific HLA alleles. The classifier was reported to diagnose cytomegalovirus status with high specificity and sensitivity in both the original and validation cohorts. In the study, around 150 TCR beta chains were listed as associated with cytomegalovirus. Broadly in line with IMGT annotations, most TCR beta V segments showed up in productive rearrangements about 87% or about 30% of the time in an earlier analysis of around 600 of the donors. The only immune exposure information available for the cohort was CMV serostatus. Seventeen rarely observed V segments, including chromosome 9 orphons, were excluded from the earlier analysis of approximately 500 of the donors because counts were too low. V-gene and J-gene trimming of TCR beta chains was associated with a missense DCLRE1C variant in a later genetic analysis, and the association was replicated in an independent cohort. According to the authors, the approach could potentially be generalized to other disease states and immunological phenotypes. According to a later analysis, parvovirus B19, influenza, CMV and Epstein-Barr virus appeared linked to several top co-occurrence clusters. Compared with the approximately 720-donor mean, donors in an Asian-associated ancestry cluster had fewer N-insertions in productive TCRs, according to a later genetic analysis.

Concerning this clone itself: The antigen this receptor binds is unknown. Per-base qualities were not stored, and no clone one base away is much larger.

Sequenced sample: PBMCs. The source is a woman under 30 in good health and CMV-seropositive.

CDR3 protein: CASSSSGREETQYF. At the DNA level, the sequence is TGCGCCAGCAGCTCCAGCGGGAGAGAGGAGACCCAGTACTTC. This sequence uses TRBV5-1 and TRBJ2-5; TRBD2 matches 8 bases in the middle. V is trimmed back by 3 bases and J by 5 bases, and the junction contains 6 bases that no gene match accounts for. Via the germline V gene, CDR1 is SGHRS and CDR2 YFSETQ. The CDR3 spans 14 residues, from the cysteine through the phenylalanine. Of all the DNA, just the CDR3 is kept, 42 bases in frame from base 1.